The rows below give T cell receptor beta chains drawn from one sample of a study of control samples from healthy donors and cancer patients. The table came from immunoSEQ multiplex PCR; TCRdb's copy has only in-frame clones and leaves some out. Here the sample spans 120,000 or so clones, roughly 90% being singletons. The sequenced material came from blood. The receptor source for this set is a man aged 50 or older in good health. Each CDR3 is given with its conserved first and last residue. The order of the fields is V gene, D gene, J gene, clone size, CDR3 DNA, CDR3 protein. A D gene is named only where the DNA matches it firmly. Clone size is shown for a subset of rows, as once, few, many or a class of expanded clone.

v_call: TRBV6-5
d_call: -
j_call: TRBJ2-7
clone_size: -
cdr3_nt: TGTGCCAGCAGTTACGACGGAGTCTCCTACGAGCAGTACTTC
cdr3_aa: CASSYDGVSYEQYF

v_call: TRBV18
d_call: -
j_call: TRBJ1-1
clone_size: once
cdr3_nt: TGTGCCAGCTCACCCAGCCTCTTCATGAACACTGAAGCTTTCTTT
cdr3_aa: CASSPSLFMNTEAFF

v_call: TRBV19
d_call: -
j_call: TRBJ2-5
clone_size: few
cdr3_nt: TGTGCCAGTAGTACCTCAGGGTTGAGGGAGACCCAGTACTTC
cdr3_aa: CASSTSGLRETQYF

v_call: TRBV2
d_call: -
j_call: TRBJ1-1
clone_size: -
cdr3_nt: TGTGCCAGCAGCCCTAGGGTGGGGATGGGAGCTTTCTTT
cdr3_aa: CASSPRVGMGAFF

v_call: TRBV19
d_call: -
j_call: TRBJ1-1
clone_size: -
cdr3_nt: TGTGCCAGTAGTATTGTAGCGACGGTGAACACTGAAGCTTTCTTT
cdr3_aa: CASSIVATVNTEAFF

v_call: TRBV5-4
d_call: -
j_call: TRBJ2-3
clone_size: -
cdr3_nt: TGTGCCAGCAGCTCGGGGATGGGCACAGATACGCAGTATTTT
cdr3_aa: CASSSGMGTDTQYF

v_call: TRBV12-3/TRBV12-4
d_call: -
j_call: TRBJ1-2
clone_size: once
cdr3_nt: TGTGCCAGCAGTCCGCAGAGCTATGGCTACACCTTC
cdr3_aa: CASSPQSYGYTF

v_call: TRBV2
d_call: -
j_call: TRBJ1-1
clone_size: -
cdr3_nt: TGTGCCAGCAAACCGCAGGGGAACACTGAAGCTTTCTTT
cdr3_aa: CASKPQGNTEAFF

v_call: TRBV4-3
d_call: TRBD1
j_call: TRBJ1-2
clone_size: many
cdr3_nt: TGCGCCAGCAGCGCCACCGGGACAGGGGGCTTTGGCTACACCTTC
cdr3_aa: CASSATGTGGFGYTF

v_call: TRBV10-3
d_call: TRBD1
j_call: TRBJ2-3
clone_size: -
cdr3_nt: TGTGCCATCACACCAGGGGGCTTGACAGATACGCAGTATTTT
cdr3_aa: CAITPGGLTDTQYF

v_call: TRBV7-9
d_call: -
j_call: TRBJ2-1
clone_size: -
cdr3_nt: TGTGCCAGCAGGCTTTTTTCGACGGACAATGAGCAGTTCTTC
cdr3_aa: CASRLFSTDNEQFF

v_call: TRBV12-5
d_call: -
j_call: TRBJ2-4
clone_size: -
cdr3_nt: TGTGCTAGTGGCCGCGGGGACAGCAAAAACATTCAGTACTTC
cdr3_aa: CASGRGDSKNIQYF

v_call: TRBV24-1
d_call: -
j_call: TRBJ2-2
clone_size: -
cdr3_nt: TGTGCCACCAGTGATGCCGGGGGGCCGTACACCGGGGAGCTGTTTTTT
cdr3_aa: CATSDAGGPYTGELFF

v_call: TRBV6-5
d_call: -
j_call: TRBJ1-1
clone_size: -
cdr3_nt: TGTGCCAGCAGTTTACAGGGATACACTGAAGCTTTCTTT
cdr3_aa: CASSLQGYTEAFF

v_call: TRBV13
d_call: -
j_call: TRBJ2-5
clone_size: -
cdr3_nt: TGTGCCAGCAGCTTAAGACTAGAACAAGAGACCCAGTACTTC
cdr3_aa: CASSLRLEQETQYF

v_call: TRBV9
d_call: -
j_call: TRBJ1-5
clone_size: -
cdr3_nt: TGTGCCAGCAGCGTTGGGTGGGGCAATCAGCCCCAGCATTTT
cdr3_aa: CASSVGWGNQPQHF

v_call: TRBV6-5
d_call: TRBD1
j_call: TRBJ2-5
clone_size: -
cdr3_nt: TGTGCCAGCAGTCCGACGAGGACAGGGACGGAGACCCAGTACTTC
cdr3_aa: CASSPTRTGTETQYF

v_call: TRBV24-1
d_call: TRBD2
j_call: TRBJ2-7
clone_size: -
cdr3_nt: TGTGCCACCAGTGATTCCACTAGCGGGGCTACTTCCTACGAGCAGTACTTC
cdr3_aa: CATSDSTSGATSYEQYF

v_call: TRBV6-2/TRBV6-3
d_call: -
j_call: TRBJ2-7
clone_size: -
cdr3_nt: TGTGCCAGCAGTTACTACTACGAGCAGTACTTC
cdr3_aa: CASSYYYEQYF

v_call: TRBV30
d_call: -
j_call: TRBJ1-2
clone_size: -
cdr3_nt: TGTGCCTGGAGTTCAGGACAGTACCCAAGCGGTGGCTACACCTTC
cdr3_aa: CAWSSGQYPSGGYTF

v_call: TRBV12-3/TRBV12-4
d_call: -
j_call: TRBJ1-1
clone_size: -
cdr3_nt: TGTGCCAGCAGTTTTTACACTGAAGCTTTCTTT
cdr3_aa: CASSFYTEAFF

v_call: TRBV9
d_call: -
j_call: TRBJ2-3
clone_size: -
cdr3_nt: TGTGCCAGCAGTACCGGGACTTTCCTTAGCACAGATACGCAGTATTTT
cdr3_aa: CASSTGTFLSTDTQYF

v_call: TRBV19
d_call: TRBD1
j_call: TRBJ1-3
clone_size: -
cdr3_nt: TGTGCCAGTACCGGACAGGCTTACTCTGGAAACACCATATATTTT
cdr3_aa: CASTGQAYSGNTIYF

v_call: TRBV5-1
d_call: -
j_call: TRBJ1-5
clone_size: few
cdr3_nt: TGCGCCAGCAGCTTGGGAGGACTCAATCAGCCCCAGCATTTT
cdr3_aa: CASSLGGLNQPQHF

v_call: TRBV7-2
d_call: TRBD2
j_call: TRBJ2-3
clone_size: -
cdr3_nt: TGTGCCAGCAGCAAAGGGAATAGCGGGGCAGATACGCAGTATTTT
cdr3_aa: CASSKGNSGADTQYF

v_call: TRBV7-9
d_call: TRBD2
j_call: TRBJ2-5
clone_size: -
cdr3_nt: TGTGCCAGCAGCTTAGGGTTAGCGGGGGAACAAGAGACCCAGTACTTC
cdr3_aa: CASSLGLAGEQETQYF

v_call: TRBV3-1/TRBV3-2
d_call: -
j_call: TRBJ1-4
clone_size: -
cdr3_nt: TGTGCCAGCAGCCGGACGGGGGAGGAAAAACTGTTTTTT
cdr3_aa: CASSRTGEEKLFF

v_call: TRBV18
d_call: -
j_call: TRBJ2-7
clone_size: -
cdr3_nt: TGTGCCAGCTCACCACCCGGGAACTCCTACGAGCAGTACTTC
cdr3_aa: CASSPPGNSYEQYF

v_call: TRBV19
d_call: -
j_call: TRBJ1-4
clone_size: -
cdr3_nt: TGTGCCAGTAGTTTCAACAGGGCCAATGAAAAACTGTTTTTT
cdr3_aa: CASSFNRANEKLFF

v_call: TRBV29-1
d_call: -
j_call: TRBJ1-1
clone_size: -
cdr3_nt: TGCAGCGTTGATTTCGGGCCCGAAGCTTTCTTT
cdr3_aa: CSVDFGPEAFF

v_call: TRBV28
d_call: -
j_call: TRBJ2-3
clone_size: -
cdr3_nt: TGTGCCAGCAGTTCGAAACTACCGGGAGCGACTATCACAGATACGCAGTATTTT
cdr3_aa: CASSSKLPGATITDTQYF

v_call: TRBV15
d_call: TRBD2
j_call: TRBJ2-1
clone_size: once
cdr3_nt: TGTGCCACCAGCAGAGATCGCCTAGCGGGGGGGCGTGAGCAGTTCTTC
cdr3_aa: CATSRDRLAGGREQFF

v_call: TRBV5-1
d_call: -
j_call: TRBJ1-4
clone_size: -
cdr3_nt: TGCGCCAGCAGCTTGAGGGCAGGGTCTAATGAAAAACTGTTTTTT
cdr3_aa: CASSLRAGSNEKLFF

v_call: TRBV27
d_call: -
j_call: TRBJ1-4
clone_size: -
cdr3_nt: TGTGCCAGCAGTTTATCGGGGGCTCGGGAAAAACTGTTTTTT
cdr3_aa: CASSLSGAREKLFF

v_call: TRBV11-2
d_call: TRBD1
j_call: TRBJ1-1
clone_size: few
cdr3_nt: TGTGCCAGCAGCTTTCAATCAGGGGGCACTGAAGCTTTCTTT
cdr3_aa: CASSFQSGGTEAFF

v_call: TRBV28
d_call: -
j_call: TRBJ1-1
clone_size: -
cdr3_nt: TGTGCCAGCAGTTTATATTCGAACACTGAAGCTTTCTTT
cdr3_aa: CASSLYSNTEAFF

v_call: TRBV9
d_call: -
j_call: TRBJ1-3
clone_size: -
cdr3_nt: TGTGCCAGCAGCGGAGCGACAGTTCCTGGAAACACCATATATTTT
cdr3_aa: CASSGATVPGNTIYF

v_call: TRBV5-6
d_call: -
j_call: TRBJ1-4
clone_size: -
cdr3_nt: TGTGCCAGCAGACCCGGGACAACAACTAATGAAAAACTGTTTTTT
cdr3_aa: CASRPGTTTNEKLFF

v_call: TRBV9
d_call: -
j_call: TRBJ1-2
clone_size: -
cdr3_nt: TGTGCCAGCAGCGCACCAAGTACAGGGAGAGGCTATGGCTACACCTTC
cdr3_aa: CASSAPSTGRGYGYTF

v_call: TRBV4-1
d_call: TRBD1
j_call: TRBJ1-1
clone_size: -
cdr3_nt: TGCGCCAGCAGCCAGCTCCTGACAGGGACCCACACTGAAGCTTTCTTT
cdr3_aa: CASSQLLTGTHTEAFF

v_call: TRBV14
d_call: -
j_call: TRBJ2-7
clone_size: -
cdr3_nt: TGTGCCAGCAGTCTATCAATGAGTAACGAGCAGTACTTC
cdr3_aa: CASSLSMSNEQYF

v_call: TRBV7-2
d_call: -
j_call: TRBJ2-5
clone_size: -
cdr3_nt: TGTGCCAGTACACCTTCCGGGATCGCCGCGGGGACCCAGTACTTC
cdr3_aa: CASTPSGIAAGTQYF

v_call: TRBV7-2
d_call: -
j_call: TRBJ2-7
clone_size: -
cdr3_nt: TGTGCCAGCAGCTTGAACGCTGGACCCTACGAGCAGTACTTC
cdr3_aa: CASSLNAGPYEQYF

v_call: TRBV2
d_call: -
j_call: TRBJ1-4
clone_size: -
cdr3_nt: TGTGCCAGCAGTCTCTGGACGGGCGCAACTAATGAAAAACTGTTTTTT
cdr3_aa: CASSLWTGATNEKLFF

v_call: TRBV10-3
d_call: TRBD1
j_call: TRBJ2-2
clone_size: -
cdr3_nt: TGTGCCATCAGAGGGACAGCCCTCAACACCGGGGAGCTGTTTTTT
cdr3_aa: CAIRGTALNTGELFF

v_call: TRBV5-6
d_call: -
j_call: TRBJ1-1
clone_size: -
cdr3_nt: TGTGCCAGCAGCCCCTGGGGGGGGAGCACTGAAGCTTTCTTT
cdr3_aa: CASSPWGGSTEAFF

v_call: TRBV28
d_call: TRBD1
j_call: TRBJ1-2
clone_size: -
cdr3_nt: TGTGCCAGCAGTACCCGGGACAGGGGGCGCGGCTACACCTTC
cdr3_aa: CASSTRDRGRGYTF

v_call: TRBV30
d_call: -
j_call: TRBJ1-2
clone_size: -
cdr3_nt: TGTGCCTGGAGTCACACTCTTAACTATGGCTACACCTTC
cdr3_aa: CAWSHTLNYGYTF

v_call: TRBV9
d_call: -
j_call: TRBJ1-2
clone_size: -
cdr3_nt: TGTGCCAGCAGCCCCCTACCCGGGACACCTACACCTAACTATGGCTACACCTTC
cdr3_aa: CASSPLPGTPTPNYGYTF

v_call: TRBV14
d_call: TRBD2
j_call: TRBJ2-3
clone_size: -
cdr3_nt: TGTGCCAGCAGCCAAGGACTAGCGAACACAGATACGCAGTATTTT
cdr3_aa: CASSQGLANTDTQYF

v_call: TRBV23-1
d_call: -
j_call: TRBJ2-6
clone_size: -
cdr3_nt: TGCGCCAGCAGTCAATACAGGGTTGGGGCCAACGTCCTGACTTTC
cdr3_aa: CASSQYRVGANVLTF

v_call: TRBV10-3
d_call: -
j_call: TRBJ1-1
clone_size: once
cdr3_nt: TGTGCCATCCATGGGGGAGACACTGAAGCTTTCTTT
cdr3_aa: CAIHGGDTEAFF

v_call: TRBV9
d_call: -
j_call: TRBJ2-2
clone_size: -
cdr3_nt: TGTGCCAGCAGCCCCATCGCGGGGCTCGCCGGGGAGCTGTTTTTT
cdr3_aa: CASSPIAGLAGELFF

v_call: TRBV19
d_call: TRBD1
j_call: TRBJ1-3
clone_size: -
cdr3_nt: TGTGCCAGTAGTCGCCGGGACAGCTATTTCTCTGGAAACACCATATATTTT
cdr3_aa: CASSRRDSYFSGNTIYF